A selection of T cell receptor beta chains follows, all from one sample in a study of cytotoxic CD8 clonotypes in ibrutinib-treated CLL. Sequencing used immunoSEQ multiplex PCR; TCRdb keeps in-frame clones, though not all of them. The sample holds about 300,000 clones, about 64% seen once. Sequencing was performed on PBMCs, taken after 36 months of ibrutinib treatment. All receptors come from a human donor with chronic lymphocytic leukemia. CDR3s include the opening cysteine and the closing phenylalanine or tryptophan. A D gene is named only where the DNA matches it firmly. Only some rows state a clone size, as once, few, many or a class for expanded clones.

j_call | v_call | d_call | clone_size | cdr3_nt | cdr3_aa
TRBJ1-2 | TRBV9 | - | few | TGTGCCAGCAGCACCGACGAATATGGCTACACCTTC | CASSTDEYGYTF
TRBJ1-1 | TRBV7-9 | - | many | TGTGCCAGCAGCTTGCGGGGGACGAACACTGAAGCTTTCTTT | CASSLRGTNTEAFF
TRBJ2-2 | TRBV4-3 | TRBD2 | - | TGCGCCAGCAGCCAGCAGACTAGCGGGAGAGGAAGCACCGGGGAGCTGTTTTTT | CASSQQTSGRGSTGELFF
TRBJ2-2 | TRBV10-2 | - | - | TGCGCCAGCAGGGTGGAGACGGGAGCCCACGGGGAGCTGTTTTTT | CASRVETGAHGELFF
TRBJ2-3 | TRBV5-4 | - | - | TGTGCCAGCAGCTCCATCACAGATACGCAGTATTTT | CASSSITDTQYF
TRBJ2-1 | TRBV15 | - | - | TGTGCCACCAGCAGAGTAGGGTCGGGCAATGAGCAGTTCTTC | CATSRVGSGNEQFF
TRBJ2-7 | TRBV28 | - | - | TGTGCCAGCAGTTTAGGAATAGGGATCCCCTCCTACGAGCAGTACTTC | CASSLGIGIPSYEQYF
TRBJ1-5 | TRBV23-1 | TRBD1 | - | TGCGCCAGCAGTCAGCACGCGACAGGGCTCAATCAGCCCCAGCATTTT | CASSQHATGLNQPQHF
TRBJ1-5 | TRBV7-8 | TRBD1 | - | TGTGCCAGCAGCCGAACAGGGGGACGCAATCAGCCCCAGCATTTT | CASSRTGGRNQPQHF
TRBJ2-1 | TRBV9 | - | - | TGTGCCAGCAGCGCCACGCAGGGGTATGAGCAGTTCTTC | CASSATQGYEQFF
TRBJ1-1 | TRBV18 | - | - | TGTGCCAGCTCAGAGACAATGAACACTGAAGCTTTCTTT | CASSETMNTEAFF
TRBJ2-5 | TRBV6-6 | - | - | TGTGCCAGCAGTTACCACGGTTCAGAGACCCAGTACTTC | CASSYHGSETQYF
TRBJ1-2 | TRBV4-3 | TRBD1 | - | TGCGCCAGCAGCCAAGACGGACAGGGCCTTAACTATGGCTACACCTTC | CASSQDGQGLNYGYTF
TRBJ2-2 | TRBV1 | - | - | TGCACCAGCCGACACAGGGGTCACACCGGGGAGCTGTTTTTT | CTSRHRGHTGELFF
TRBJ1-1 | TRBV28 | - | - | TGTGCCAGCAGTTGGCACACTGAAGCTTTCTTT | CASSWHTEAFF
TRBJ1-4 | TRBV5-4 | - | - | TGTGCCAGCAGCAAGACAGGTCGAACTAATGAAAAACTGTTTTTT | CASSKTGRTNEKLFF
TRBJ2-5 | TRBV7-8 | - | few | TGTGCCAGCAGCCAGCTGGGGAACGGGGGTGGGGCCCAGTACTTC | CASSQLGNGGGAQYF
TRBJ2-5 | TRBV9 | TRBD2 | - | TGTGCCAGTGCAGCAGGGCCTAGCGGAGAGACCCAGTACTTC | CASAAGPSGETQYF
TRBJ2-2 | TRBV11-2 | TRBD2 | - | TGTGCCAGCAGACAGACTTGGGCGATCGGGAGGGCCCGGACCGGGGAGCTGTTTTTT | CASRQTWAIGRARTGELFF
TRBJ1-6 | TRBV7-2 | - | medium-sized | TGTGCCAGCAGCTTAGAGCCCAGTCGCAATTCACCCCTCCACTTT | CASSLEPSRNSPLHF
TRBJ1-4 | TRBV18 | - | few | TGTGCCAGCTCACCGGTAAATGCGGAGAAACTGTTTTTT | CASSPVNAEKLFF
TRBJ2-2 | TRBV15 | - | - | TGTGCCACCAGCAGAGATCGAGGGCCGGGGGAGCTGTTTTTT | CATSRDRGPGELFF
TRBJ2-3 | TRBV2 | - | - | TGTGCCAGCCTAGGCCGGGATACGCAGTATTTT | CASLGRDTQYF
TRBJ2-1 | TRBV10-2 | - | - | TGCGCCAGCAGTGAGTTTCAGGGAGAGATAACAGATGAGCAGTTCTTC | CASSEFQGEITDEQFF
TRBJ2-5 | TRBV11-2 | TRBD2 | - | TGTGCCAGCAGCATCAGACTAGCTGGGCAAGAGACCCAGTACTTC | CASSIRLAGQETQYF
TRBJ2-3 | TRBV7-2 | - | - | TGTGCCAGCAGCTTCCGGACACCCAGCACAGATACGCAGTATTTT | CASSFRTPSTDTQYF
TRBJ1-5 | TRBV6-6 | TRBD1 | - | TGTGCCAGCAGTTCCATGAGGACAGGGACGGATCAGCCCCAGCATTTT | CASSSMRTGTDQPQHF
TRBJ1-2 | TRBV6-9 | - | - | TGTGCCAGCAGTTTCACCGGGACACTTGGTGGCTACACCTTC | CASSFTGTLGGYTF
TRBJ2-7 | TRBV11-2 | - | - | TGTGCCAGCAGCTTAGAAGCCCATTACGAGCAGTACTTC | CASSLEAHYEQYF
TRBJ1-1 | TRBV6-1 | - | - | TGTGCCAGCAGTGAAGAGGAGAGGGGAAACACTGAAGCTTTCTTT | CASSEEERGNTEAFF
TRBJ1-6 | TRBV18 | TRBD1 | - | TGTGCCAGCTCCCGACAGGGATCTAATTCACCCCTCCACTTT | CASSRQGSNSPLHF
TRBJ2-3 | TRBV10-1 | - | - | TGCGCCAGCAGCGATGTCTCAGGTATAGGATCTAGCACAGATACGCAGTATTTT | CASSDVSGIGSSTDTQYF
TRBJ2-3 | TRBV19 | - | - | TGTGCCAGTAGTACGCTAGCGTTACCCACAGATACGCAGTATTTT | CASSTLALPTDTQYF
TRBJ2-1 | TRBV29-1 | TRBD1 | - | TGCAGCGTTGTCTACAGGGGGTTCCCCTACAATGAGCAGTTCTTC | CSVVYRGFPYNEQFF
TRBJ2-6 | TRBV15 | - | - | TGTGCCACCAGCAGAGTCCCGGCGGGGTTAACAGGGGCCAACGTCCTGACTTTC | CATSRVPAGLTGANVLTF
TRBJ2-3 | TRBV7-8 | - | few | TGTGCCAGCAGCTTAGTGAGCAACACGCAGTATTTT | CASSLVSNTQYF
TRBJ2-3 | TRBV7-9 | TRBD1 | few | TGTGCCAGCAGCTTAGGAGGACAGGGGCCAAGCACAGATACGCAGTATTTT | CASSLGGQGPSTDTQYF
TRBJ2-3 | TRBV11-2 | - | - | TGTGCCAGCAGCTCCAGGGGGGGTAGTGGTCCAGATACGCAGTATTTT | CASSSRGGSGPDTQYF
TRBJ2-7 | TRBV5-1 | - | - | TGCGCCAGCAGCTTGGTGCTTGGAGGGGGACCCTACGAGCAGTACTTC | CASSLVLGGGPYEQYF
TRBJ1-2 | TRBV19 | TRBD1 | - | TGTGCCAGTAGGACAGGGCAGAGGACCTATGGCTACACCTTC | CASRTGQRTYGYTF
TRBJ1-1 | TRBV19 | - | - | TGTGCCAGTAGACTTGGCCAGATGAACACTGAAGCTTTCTTT | CASRLGQMNTEAFF
TRBJ2-7 | TRBV28 | - | few | TGTGCCACTCTCCTCACGGCTTCCTACGAGCAGTACTTC | CATLLTASYEQYF
TRBJ2-2 | TRBV25-1 | - | - | TGTGCCAGCAGTGAATCGGCAGGGGTATGGGCCGGGGAGCTGTTTTTT | CASSESAGVWAGELFF